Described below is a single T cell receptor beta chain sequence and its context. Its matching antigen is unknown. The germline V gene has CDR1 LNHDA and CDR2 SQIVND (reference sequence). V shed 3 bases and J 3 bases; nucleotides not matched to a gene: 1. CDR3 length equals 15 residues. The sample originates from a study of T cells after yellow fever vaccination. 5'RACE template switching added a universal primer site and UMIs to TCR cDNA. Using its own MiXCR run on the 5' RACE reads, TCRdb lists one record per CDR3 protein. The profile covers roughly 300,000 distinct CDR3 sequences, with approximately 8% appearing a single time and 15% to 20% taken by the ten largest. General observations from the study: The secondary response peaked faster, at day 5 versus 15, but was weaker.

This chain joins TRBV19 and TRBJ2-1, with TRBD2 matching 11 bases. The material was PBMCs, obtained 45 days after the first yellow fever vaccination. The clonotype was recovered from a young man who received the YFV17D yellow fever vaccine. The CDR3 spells CASSMTSGDYNEQFF. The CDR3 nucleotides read TGTGCCAGTAGTATGACTAGCGGGGACTACAATGAGCAGTTCTTC. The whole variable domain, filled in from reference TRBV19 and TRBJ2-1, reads DGGITQSPKYLFRKEGQNVTLSCEQNLNHDAMYWYRQDPGQGLRLIYYSQIVNDFQKGDIAEGYSVSREKKESFPLTVTSAQKNPTAFYLCASSMTSGDYNEQFFGPGTRLTVL.